These 10 T cell receptor beta chains originate from one sample sequenced in a study of blood T cells in healthy people across ages. Sample-barcoded 5' priming and a J-beta primer mix drove a second PCR of about 7 to 11 cycles. Each CDR3 protein is one row after TCRdb ran MiXCR on the 5' RACE reads. This sample has over a million distinct CDR3 sequences; 42% occur once, and the top ten carry less than 5%. Source material: blood. The source of these receptors is a young woman in good health.

The V and J genes are TRBV20-1 and TRBJ2-1; 7 nucleotides agree with TRBD2. CDR3 length: 15 amino acids. Losses at the gene ends were 5 bases for V and 0 bases for J; bases not matched to a gene: 7. Per the germline V gene, CDR1 is DFQATT and CDR2 is SNEGSKA (reference sequence). The CDR3 loop reads CSASGGLSSYNEQFF. The DNA of the CDR3 is TGCAGTGCTTCGGGAGGCCTGAGCTCCTACAATGAGCAGTTCTTC.

This clonotype was seen a few times. J is TRBJ1-1 and V is TRBV7-9; a weak D match, TRBD1 (5 bases). The germline gives CDR1 SEHNR, CDR2 FQNEAQ (reference sequence). Deletions cut 6 bases from V and 3 bases from J, with 8 bases between. The CDR3 runs to 12 residues. This chain's CDR3 is CASSNRHTEAFF. DNA for the CDR3: TGTGCCAGCAGTAACAGGCACACTGAAGCTTTCTTT.

This clonotype was recorded a few times. This chain connects TRBV4-1 to TRBJ2-1; tentative D call: TRBD1 (6 bases). The CDR3 extends over 12 amino acids. Between the trimmed V and J ends, which lost 0 bases and 12 bases, there was a span of 9 bases. Germline V gives CDR1 MGHRA, CDR2 YSYEKL. The CDR3 bases are TGCGCCAGCAGCCAAGAGCCAGGGGTGCAGTTCTTC. Translated, it gives CASSQEPGVQFF.

J is TRBJ2-1 and V is TRBV14; 12 nucleotides align to TRBD1. V lost 3 bases to trimming and J lost 9 bases; unmatched junction nucleotides: 9. This CDR3 contains 16 residues. The germline CDR1 and CDR2 sequences are SGHDN and FVKESK. The CDR3 DNA sequence: TGTGCCAGCAGCCAGGGGGGACAGGGGGCCCGCGGTGAGCAGTTCTTC. Residues: CASSQGGQGARGEQFF.

The CDR3 nucleotides are TGTGCCAGCAGACCCACTAGGACTAGCGGGAGAAAAGCAGATACGCAGTATTTT. Amino acids: CASRPTRTSGRKADTQYF. The chain employs TRBV3-1 and TRBJ2-3; the match to TRBD2 covers 13 bases. V shed 6 bases and J 4 bases; nucleotides not matched to a gene: 13. Germline V gene sequence: CDR1 LGHDT, CDR2 YNNKEL (reference sequence). The CDR3 has 18 residues.

The V call is TRBV29-1, the J call TRBJ1-4; D is unresolved. The CDR3 spans 14 residues. CDR1 SQVTM and CDR2 ANQGSEA come from the germline V gene. Trimming pared 3 bases from V and 1 base from J, leaving 9 bases between. In nucleotides, the CDR3 is TGCAGCGTTGAGGTGGTAGGAACTAATGAAAAACTGTTTTTT. It translates to CSVEVVGTNEKLFF.

The CDR3 reads CASSSRDGRTNEKLFF. CDR3 nucleotide sequence: TGTGCCAGCAGCAGCCGGGACGGAAGAACTAATGAAAAACTGTTTTTT. The J gene is TRBJ1-4, the V gene TRBV7-9; TRBD1 is a possible D gene (5 bases). V was cut by 5 bases and J by 1 base, with 14 bases left in between. Germline CDR1 SEHNR, CDR2 FQNEAQ (reference sequence). The CDR3 is 16 residues long.

The CDR3 loop is CSARRQVVPEAFF. DNA for the CDR3: TGCAGTGCTAGACGGCAGGTTGTACCTGAAGCTTTCTTT. The V call is TRBV20-1, the J call TRBJ1-1; D gene uncertain. The CDR3 covers 13 residues. Per germline, CDR1 DFQATT and CDR2 SNEGSKA (reference sequence). The ends were cut back, 2 bases at V and 6 bases at J, with 13 bases in the middle.

Only a few counts were recorded for this clonotype. CDR3 bases: TGCAGTGCTAGAGATTTCGGGGGCAGTCAAGAGACCCAGTACTTC. Translation gives CSARDFGGSQETQYF. The chain recombines TRBV20-1 with TRBJ2-5; D tentatively fits TRBD1 or TRBD2 (6 bases each). V was shortened by 0 bases and J by 2 bases, with 13 bases between the two germline ends. The CDR3 is 15 residues long. The germline V gene has CDR1 DFQATT and CDR2 SNEGSKA (reference sequence).

This clonotype occurred once. The chain has TRBV7-9 and TRBJ1-2, with 9 bases identical to TRBD1. Trimming removed 4 bases from V and 4 bases from J; junction bases left unmatched: 10. The CDR3 is made up of 16 amino acids. CDR1 is SEHNR, CDR2 FQNEAQ, per germline (reference sequence). CDR3 DNA: TGTGCCAGCAGCTCAGCCGGGACAGGGATCATCTATGGCTACACCTTC. Encoded protein: CASSSAGTGIIYGYTF.